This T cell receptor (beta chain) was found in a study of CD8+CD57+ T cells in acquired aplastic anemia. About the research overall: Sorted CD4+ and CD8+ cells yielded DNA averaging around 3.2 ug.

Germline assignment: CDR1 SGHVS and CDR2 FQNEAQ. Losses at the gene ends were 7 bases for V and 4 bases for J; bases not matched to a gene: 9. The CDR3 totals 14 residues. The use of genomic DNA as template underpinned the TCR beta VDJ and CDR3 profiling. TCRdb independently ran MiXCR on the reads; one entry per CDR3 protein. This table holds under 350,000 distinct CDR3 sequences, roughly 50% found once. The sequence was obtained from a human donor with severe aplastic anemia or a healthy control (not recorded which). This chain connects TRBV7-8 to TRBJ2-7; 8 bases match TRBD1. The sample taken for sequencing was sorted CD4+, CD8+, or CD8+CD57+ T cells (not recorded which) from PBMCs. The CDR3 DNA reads TGTGCCAGCACCTCCGGGACAGGTGGTTACGAGCAGTACTTC. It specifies CASTSGTGGYEQYF.